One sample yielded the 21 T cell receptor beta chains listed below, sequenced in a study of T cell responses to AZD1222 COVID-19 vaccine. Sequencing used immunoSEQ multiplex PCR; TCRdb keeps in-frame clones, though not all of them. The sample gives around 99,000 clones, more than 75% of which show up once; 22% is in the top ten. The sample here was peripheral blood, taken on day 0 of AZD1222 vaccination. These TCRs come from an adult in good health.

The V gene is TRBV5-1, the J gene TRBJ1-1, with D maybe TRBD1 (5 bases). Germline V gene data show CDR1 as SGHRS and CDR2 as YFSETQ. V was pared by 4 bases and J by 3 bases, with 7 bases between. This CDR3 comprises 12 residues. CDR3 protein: CASSGGYTEAFF. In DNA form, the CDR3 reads TGCGCCAGCAGCGGGGGATACACTGAAGCTTTCTTT.

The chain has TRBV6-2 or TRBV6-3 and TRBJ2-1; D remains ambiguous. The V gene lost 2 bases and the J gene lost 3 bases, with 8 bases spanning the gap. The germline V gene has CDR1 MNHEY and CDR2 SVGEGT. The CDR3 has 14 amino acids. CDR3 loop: CASSYHANYNEQFF. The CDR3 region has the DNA TGTGCCAGCAGTTACCACGCAAACTACAATGAGCAGTTCTTC.

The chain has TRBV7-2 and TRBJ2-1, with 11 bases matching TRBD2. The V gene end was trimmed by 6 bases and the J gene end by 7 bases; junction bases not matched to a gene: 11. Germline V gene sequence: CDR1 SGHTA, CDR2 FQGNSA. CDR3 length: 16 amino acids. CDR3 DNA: TGTGCCAGCAGTAAAGTGGGACTAGCGGTGTTGAATGAGCAGTTCTTC. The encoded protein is CASSKVGLAVLNEQFF.

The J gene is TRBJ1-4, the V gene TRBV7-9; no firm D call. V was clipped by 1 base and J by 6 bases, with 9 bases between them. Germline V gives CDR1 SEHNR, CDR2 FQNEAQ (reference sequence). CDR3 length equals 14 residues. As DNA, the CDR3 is TGTGCCAGCAGCTTAGGGGTCGTGGATGAAAAACTGTTTTTT. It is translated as CASSLGVVDEKLFF. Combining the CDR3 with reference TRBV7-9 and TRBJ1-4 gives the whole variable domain DTGVSQNPRHKITKRGQNVTFRCDPISEHNRLYWYRQTLGQGPEFLTYFQNEAQLEKSRLLSDRFSAERPKGSFSTLEIQRTEQGDSAMYLCASSLGVVDEKLFFGSGTQLSVL.

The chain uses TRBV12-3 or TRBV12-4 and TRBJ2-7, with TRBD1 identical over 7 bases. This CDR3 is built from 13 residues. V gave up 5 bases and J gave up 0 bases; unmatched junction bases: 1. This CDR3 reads CASSRDSSYEQYF. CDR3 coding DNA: TGTGCCAGCAGTAGGGACAGCTCCTACGAGCAGTACTTC.

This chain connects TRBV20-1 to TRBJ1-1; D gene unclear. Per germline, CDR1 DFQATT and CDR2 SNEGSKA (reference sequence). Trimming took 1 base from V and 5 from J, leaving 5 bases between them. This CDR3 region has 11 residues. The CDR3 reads CSARGGTEAFF. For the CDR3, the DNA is TGCAGTGCTAGAGGAGGTACTGAAGCTTTCTTT.

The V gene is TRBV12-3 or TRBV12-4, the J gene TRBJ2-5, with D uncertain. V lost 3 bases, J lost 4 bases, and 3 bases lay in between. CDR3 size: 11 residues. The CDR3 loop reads CASSLGETQYF. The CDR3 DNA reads TGTGCCAGCAGTTTGGGAGAGACCCAGTACTTC.

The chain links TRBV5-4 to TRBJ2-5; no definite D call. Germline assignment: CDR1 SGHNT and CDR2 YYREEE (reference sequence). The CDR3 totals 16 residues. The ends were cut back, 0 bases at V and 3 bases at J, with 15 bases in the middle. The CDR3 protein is CASSLEGGRIKETQYF. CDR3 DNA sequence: TGTGCCAGCAGCTTGGAGGGCGGTCGAATCAAAGAGACCCAGTACTTC. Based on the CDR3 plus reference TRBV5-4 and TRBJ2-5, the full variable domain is ETGVTQSPTHLIKTRGQQVTLRCSSQSGHNTVSWYQQALGQGPQFIFQYYREEENGRGNFPPRFSGLQFPNYSSELNVNALELDDSALYLCASSLEGGRIKETQYFGPGTRLLVL.

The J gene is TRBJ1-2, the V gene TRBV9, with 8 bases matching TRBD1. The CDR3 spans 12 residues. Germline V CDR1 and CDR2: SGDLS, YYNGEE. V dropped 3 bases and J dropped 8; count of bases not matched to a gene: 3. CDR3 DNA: TGTGCCAGCAGCGGGACAGGGTCCGGCTACACCTTC. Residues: CASSGTGSGYTF. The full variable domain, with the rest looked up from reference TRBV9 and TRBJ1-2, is DSGVTQTPKHLITATGQRVTLRCSPRSGDLSVYWYQQSLDQGLQFLIQYYNGEERAKGNILERFSAQQFPDLHSELNLSSLELGDSALYFCASSGTGSGYTFGSGTRLTVV.

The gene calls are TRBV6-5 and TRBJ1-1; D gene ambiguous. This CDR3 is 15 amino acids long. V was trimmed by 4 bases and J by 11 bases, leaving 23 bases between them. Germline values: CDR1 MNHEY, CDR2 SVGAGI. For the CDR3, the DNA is TGTGCCAGCAGTTCGGTTGGGCTGCGCTTGAATAGGGCTTTCTTT. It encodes CASSSVGLRLNRAFF.

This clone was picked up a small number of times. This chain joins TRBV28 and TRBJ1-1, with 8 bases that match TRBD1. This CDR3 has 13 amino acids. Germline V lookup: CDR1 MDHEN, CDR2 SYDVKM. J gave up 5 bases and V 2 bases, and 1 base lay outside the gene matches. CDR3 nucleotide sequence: TGTGCCAGCAGTTTACAGGGGGCTACTGAAGCTTTCTTT. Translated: CASSLQGATEAFF.

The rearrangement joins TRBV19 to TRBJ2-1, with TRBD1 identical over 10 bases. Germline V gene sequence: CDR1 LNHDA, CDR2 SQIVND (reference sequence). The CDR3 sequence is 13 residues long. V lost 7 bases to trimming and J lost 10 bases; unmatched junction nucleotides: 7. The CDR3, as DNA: TGTGCCAGTAATAGACAGGGGGCCCGGGAGCAGTTCTTC. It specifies CASNRQGAREQFF.

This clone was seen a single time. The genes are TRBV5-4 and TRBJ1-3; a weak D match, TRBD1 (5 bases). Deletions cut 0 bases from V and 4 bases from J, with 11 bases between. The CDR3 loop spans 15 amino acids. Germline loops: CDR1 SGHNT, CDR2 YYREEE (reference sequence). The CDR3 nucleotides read TGTGCCAGCAGCTTGGCCGCAGGGAAAGGAAACACCATATATTTT. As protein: CASSLAAGKGNTIYF.

The CDR3 here is CASSQPAPEQYF. The CDR3 DNA reads TGTGCCAGCAGTCAACCGGCTCCCGAGCAGTACTTC. The chain couples TRBV12-3 or TRBV12-4 to TRBJ2-7; D ambiguous. There are 12 residues in the CDR3. The ends were cut back, 5 bases at V and 6 bases at J, with 11 bases in the middle.

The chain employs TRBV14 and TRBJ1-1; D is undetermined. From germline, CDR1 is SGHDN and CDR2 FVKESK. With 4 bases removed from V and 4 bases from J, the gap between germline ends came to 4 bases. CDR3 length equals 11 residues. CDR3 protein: CASSPGTEAFF. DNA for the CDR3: TGTGCCAGCAGCCCCGGCACTGAAGCTTTCTTT.

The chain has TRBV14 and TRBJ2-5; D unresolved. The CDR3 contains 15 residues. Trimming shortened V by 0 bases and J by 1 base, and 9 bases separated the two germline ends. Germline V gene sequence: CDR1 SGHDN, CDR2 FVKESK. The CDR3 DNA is TGTGCCAGCAGCCAAGATACTCGCCTCCAAGAGACCCAGTACTTC. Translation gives CASSQDTRLQETQYF.

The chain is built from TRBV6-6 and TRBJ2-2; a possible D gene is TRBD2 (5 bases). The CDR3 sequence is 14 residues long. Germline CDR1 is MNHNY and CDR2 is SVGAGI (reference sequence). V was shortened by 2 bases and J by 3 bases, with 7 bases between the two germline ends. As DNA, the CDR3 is TGTGCCAGCAGTTACCCAGCGGACACCGGGGAGCTGTTTTTT. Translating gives CASSYPADTGELFF.

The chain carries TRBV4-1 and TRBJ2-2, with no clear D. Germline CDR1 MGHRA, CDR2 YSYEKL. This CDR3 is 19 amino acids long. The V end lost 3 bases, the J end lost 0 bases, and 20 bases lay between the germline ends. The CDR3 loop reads CASSHSSLTRAANTGELFF. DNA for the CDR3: TGCGCCAGCAGCCATTCATCTCTTACCCGGGCAGCGAACACCGGGGAGCTGTTTTTT.

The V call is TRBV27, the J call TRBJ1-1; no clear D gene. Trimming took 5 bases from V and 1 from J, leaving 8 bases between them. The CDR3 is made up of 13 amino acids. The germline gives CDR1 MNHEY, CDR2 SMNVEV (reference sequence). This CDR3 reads CASSRETNTEAFF. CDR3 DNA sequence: TGTGCCAGCAGTAGGGAAACGAACACTGAAGCTTTCTTT.

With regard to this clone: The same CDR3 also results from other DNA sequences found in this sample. The CDR3 nucleotides are TGTGCCAGCAGCTTTGGACGGAACACTGAAGCTTTCTTT. This translates into CASSFGRNTEAFF. V and J are TRBV7-2 and TRBJ1-1, with D unclear. Trimming took 3 bases from V and 1 from J, leaving 6 bases between them. Per germline, CDR1 SGHTA and CDR2 FQGNSA. The CDR3 spans 13 residues.

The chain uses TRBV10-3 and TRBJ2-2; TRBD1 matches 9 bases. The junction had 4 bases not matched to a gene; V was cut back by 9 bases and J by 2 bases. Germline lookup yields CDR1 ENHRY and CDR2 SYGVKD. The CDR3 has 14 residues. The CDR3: CAIPDRGNTGELFF. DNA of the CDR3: TGTGCCATTCCGGACAGGGGAAACACCGGGGAGCTGTTTTTT.